What follows are 25 T cell receptor beta chains derived from one specimen sequenced in a study of PD-1 blockade in mismatch repair-deficient tumors. Produced via immunoSEQ multiplex PCR; TCRdb's table is partial and in-frame only. The table shows roughly 120,000 clones, with over 60% occurring only once. Specimen: peripheral blood, collected 60 to 65 weeks after starting pembrolizumab. The source of these receptors is an adult with mismatch repair-deficient cancer.

V and J are TRBV7-9 and TRBJ1-2; TRBD1 agrees at 9 bases. CDR1 SEHNR and CDR2 FQNEAQ come from the germline V gene (reference sequence). J gave up 8 bases and V 1 base, and 5 bases lay outside the gene matches. CDR3 size: 14 residues. The CDR3 sequence: CASSLDGTGRGYTF. CDR3 nucleotides: TGTGCCAGCAGCTTAGACGGGACAGGGCGCGGCTACACCTTC.

The CDR3 DNA sequence: TGTGCCAGCAGCCGAACGGACACCGGGGAGCTGTTTTTT. Amino acids: CASSRTDTGELFF. This chain joins TRBV11-3 and TRBJ2-2; no clear D. The germline gives CDR1 SGHNT, CDR2 YENEEA. CDR3 size: 13 residues. The germline V and J ends were trimmed by 5 bases and 3 bases, with 7 bases remaining between them.

This chain links TRBV27 with TRBJ2-1, with TRBD2 identical over 15 bases. The CDR3 has 18 amino acids. CDR1 MNHEY and CDR2 SMNVEV come from the germline V gene (reference sequence). With 4 bases clipped from V and 4 bases from J, the junction kept 8 bases outside the gene matches. The CDR3 sequence: CASSSGGLAGGRYNEQFF. The CDR3, as DNA: TGTGCCAGCAGTTCGGGGGGACTAGCGGGAGGTCGGTACAATGAGCAGTTCTTC.

This chain joins TRBV5-5 and TRBJ2-2; no clear D. The CDR3 sequence is 16 residues long. The germline CDR1 and CDR2 sequences are SGHKS and YYEKEE (reference sequence). Trimming took off 1 base at V and 0 bases at J, with 10 bases between the two ends. The CDR3: CASSLWAETNTGELFF. CDR3 nucleotide sequence: TGTGCCAGCAGCTTGTGGGCGGAGACGAACACCGGGGAGCTGTTTTTT.

The rearrangement links TRBV5-1 to TRBJ2-3; 14 bases align to TRBD2. From germline, CDR1 is SGHRS and CDR2 YFSETQ. V gave up 4 bases and J gave up 5 bases; unmatched junction bases: 6. The CDR3 totals 16 residues. The CDR3 nucleotides read TGCGCCAGCAGCGATCCGGGACTAGCGGGAGTAGATACGCAGTATTTT. Amino acids: CASSDPGLAGVDTQYF. Complete variable domain (other parts from reference TRBV5-1 and TRBJ2-3): KAGVTQTPRYLIKTRGQQVTLSCSPISGHRSVSWYQQTPGQGLQFLFEYFSETQRNKGNFPGRFSGRQFSNSRSEMNVSTLELGDSALYLCASSDPGLAGVDTQYFGPGTRLTVL.

This clone was counted a single time. This sample also contains other DNA sequences that code for the same CDR3. The V and J genes are TRBV18 and TRBJ1-2, with D possibly matching TRBD1 (5 bases). V lost 3 bases, J lost 5 bases, and 10 bases lay in between. Germline assignment: CDR1 KGHSH and CDR2 LQKENI. The CDR3 covers 13 residues. The CDR3, as DNA: TGTGCCAGCTCACCCGGGACTGATTATGGCTACACCTTC. Its translation: CASSPGTDYGYTF.

The CDR3 spells CASSEFPAGSYEQYF. The CDR3 DNA reads TGCGCCAGCAGTGAATTCCCGGCAGGGTCCTACGAGCAGTACTTC. The chain employs TRBV10-1 and TRBJ2-7, with D possibly matching TRBD1 (5 bases). The CDR3 contains 15 residues. V was pared by 3 bases and J by 1 base, with 13 bases between. CDR1 is WNHNN, CDR2 SYGVQD, per germline (reference sequence).

Only a few counts were recorded for this clone. The chain links TRBV29-1 to TRBJ1-2, with D hard to call. The CDR3 has 9 amino acids. The germline V gene encodes CDR1 SQVTM and CDR2 ANQGSEA. The CDR3 region has the DNA TGCAGTGCCGGGTATGGCTACACCTTC. As protein: CSAGYGYTF.

The chain links TRBV7-9 to TRBJ1-2; TRBD1 matches 8 bases. The CDR3 extends over 13 amino acids. The ends lost 5 bases at V and 4 bases at J; junction bases unmatched: 3. CDR1 and CDR2 (germline): SEHNR, FQNEAQ (reference sequence). The CDR3 sequence: CASSDTGGYGYTF. For the CDR3, the DNA is TGTGCCAGCAGCGATACAGGGGGCTATGGCTACACCTTC.

This clone was found many times. Other nucleotide sequences from this sample produce the same CDR3. This sequence joins TRBV4-3 and TRBJ1-1; unclear D gene. Germline V gene sequence: CDR1 LGHNA, CDR2 YSLEER. The V and J ends lost 4 bases and 4 bases respectively, with 10 bases between them. The CDR3 totals 13 residues. This chain's CDR3 is CASSREGSTEAFF. CDR3 DNA: TGCGCCAGCAGCCGAGAGGGTAGCACTGAAGCTTTCTTT.

This chain links TRBV10-3 with TRBJ2-3; 8 bases map to TRBD1. The V and J ends lost 6 bases and 6 bases, in that order; junction bases with no gene match: 8. This CDR3 has 14 residues. Germline V CDR1 and CDR2: ENHRY, SYGVKD. CDR3 in amino acids: CAIRSGTGLDTQYF. CDR3 nucleotide sequence: TGTGCCATCAGATCCGGGACAGGCTTGGATACGCAGTATTTT.

The CDR3: CASSFPAGGTYEQYF. In nucleotides, the CDR3 is TGTGCCAGCAGCTTTCCAGCGGGAGGGACCTACGAGCAGTACTTC. The V and J genes are TRBV5-8 and TRBJ2-7; 10 bases match TRBD2. The germline V gene has CDR1 SGHTS and CDR2 YDEGEE. The V and J ends lost 2 bases and 2 bases, in that order; junction bases with no gene match: 4. The CDR3 is 15 amino acids.

This clone was recorded only once. This specimen includes other DNA sequences encoding the same CDR3. The rearrangement uses TRBV27 and TRBJ2-1; TRBD2 aligns across 14 bases. Germline V gene data show CDR1 as MNHEY and CDR2 as SMNVEV (reference sequence). The CDR3 runs to 15 residues. The ends lost 2 bases at V and 6 bases at J; junction bases unmatched: 0. CDR3: CASSLGTSGSNEQFF. CDR3 nucleotide sequence: TGTGCCAGCAGTTTAGGGACTAGCGGGAGCAATGAGCAGTTCTTC.

This clone was picked up one time. The chain has TRBV5-4 and TRBJ2-5, with TRBD2 matching 7 bases. The trim removed 0 bases at V and 1 base at J, leaving 9 bases unmatched. The CDR3 is 17 residues long. The germline V gene has CDR1 SGHNT and CDR2 YYREEE (reference sequence). CDR3 sequence reads: CASSLGGGASGQETQYF. The DNA for the CDR3 is TGTGCCAGCAGCTTGGGGGGCGGGGCTAGCGGCCAAGAGACCCAGTACTTC.

The genes are TRBV10-3 and TRBJ2-3; a weak D match, TRBD1 (6 bases). This CDR3 contains 15 residues. Trimming left V 9 bases short and J 2 bases short, with 18 bases between. The germline V gene has CDR1 ENHRY and CDR2 SYGVKD. The CDR3 DNA follows: TGTGCCATGGCAGGGGCACTAGGACCCACAGATACGCAGTATTTT. It specifies CAMAGALGPTDTQYF.

This chain uses TRBV7-2 with TRBJ2-7; 7 nucleotides agree with TRBD2. Trimming at V came to 0 bases and at J to 2 bases, leaving 7 bases not matched to a gene. CDR3 length equals 16 residues. Germline CDR1 reads SGHTA; CDR2 reads FQGNSA. The CDR3 is CASSLARETATYEQYF. In nucleotides, the CDR3 is TGTGCCAGCAGCTTAGCGCGGGAGACAGCAACCTACGAGCAGTACTTC.

A word on this clone: Additional DNA sequences in this sample encode the identical CDR3. The gene calls are TRBV7-9 and TRBJ1-2; D unresolved. V was cut by 0 bases and J by 4 bases, with 9 bases left in between. The CDR3 covers 14 residues. Germline assignment: CDR1 SEHNR and CDR2 FQNEAQ (reference sequence). This CDR3 is CASSLAAGLYGYTF. In DNA, the CDR3 is TGTGCCAGCAGCTTAGCAGCAGGCCTCTATGGCTACACCTTC.

The V call is TRBV29-1, the J call TRBJ2-1; TRBD2 matches 9 bases. Unmatched junction bases numbered 9, after V lost 1 base and J lost 8 bases. The CDR3 totals 15 residues. The V gene's germline CDR1 is SQVTM and CDR2 ANQGSEA. CDR3 nucleotides: TGCAGCGTTGAAGTAGCGGGAGTAGGGGAGGATGAGCAGTTCTTC. Amino acids: CSVEVAGVGEDEQFF.

The chain uses TRBV28 and TRBJ2-7; D may be TRBD1 (6 bases). Germline-derived CDR1 and CDR2 are MDHEN and SYDVKM. This CDR3 has 14 amino acids. The V and J ends lost 3 bases and 1 base respectively, with 10 bases between them. The CDR3 region is CASSFTTGSYEQYF. As DNA, the CDR3 is TGTGCCAGCAGTTTTACAACAGGGTCCTACGAGCAGTACTTC.

The genes are TRBV7-8 and TRBJ2-1, with a weak D call TRBD2 (5 bases). The CDR3 has 15 residues. V lost 6 bases, J lost 0 bases, and 12 bases lay in between. Germline V gene sequence: CDR1 SGHVS, CDR2 FQNEAQ. The CDR3 sequence is CASSRSGTSYNEQFF. In DNA, the CDR3 is TGTGCCAGCAGTCGAAGCGGCACCTCCTACAATGAGCAGTTCTTC. Based on the CDR3 plus reference TRBV7-8 and TRBJ2-1, the full variable domain is GAGVSQSPRYKVAKRGQDVALRCDPISGHVSLFWYQQALGQGPEFLTYFQNEAQLDKSGLPSDRFFAERPEGSVSTLKIQRTQQEDSAVYLCASSRSGTSYNEQFFGPGTRLTVL.

The chain is built from TRBV9 and TRBJ1-3; TRBD1 agrees at 11 bases. Per the germline V gene, CDR1 is SGDLS and CDR2 is YYNGEE. V gave up 3 bases and J gave up 0 bases; unmatched junction bases: 2. The CDR3 is 16 amino acids. The CDR3 DNA follows: TGTGCCAGCAGCGGGGGGACAGGGGGCTCTGGAAACACCATATATTTT. Translated: CASSGGTGGSGNTIYF.

The rearrangement links TRBV28 to TRBJ2-1; D is undetermined. This CDR3 contains 14 residues. CDR1 is MDHEN and CDR2 is SYDVKM in the germline V gene. Trimming left V 6 bases short and J 0 bases short, with 9 bases between. CDR3 region: CASRKVFSYNEQFF. The CDR3 DNA follows: TGTGCCAGCAGGAAGGTGTTCTCCTACAATGAGCAGTTCTTC.

The chain recombines TRBV6-6 with TRBJ2-7, with 8 bases matching TRBD1. V was clipped by 6 bases and J by 0 bases; unmatched bases: 7. The CDR3 is made up of 15 amino acids. Germline loops: CDR1 MNHNY, CDR2 SVGAGI (reference sequence). For the CDR3, the DNA is TGTGCCAGCAGCGGGACAGGTGGTAGCTCCTACGAGCAGTACTTC. Its translation is CASSGTGGSSYEQYF.

J is TRBJ2-7 and V is TRBV30; 8 bases are a match to TRBD2. CDR3 length: 16 residues. Germline V gene sequence: CDR1 GTSNPN, CDR2 SVGIG (reference sequence). V was clipped by 0 bases and J by 2 bases; unmatched bases: 9. In nucleotides, the CDR3 is TGTGCCTGGAGTGTAGCGGGACCGGGACTAGCCTACGAGCAGTACTTC. This encodes CAWSVAGPGLAYEQYF.

This clone was counted only a few times. The V call is TRBV19, the J call TRBJ1-4; D ambiguous. The CDR3 extends over 12 amino acids. The V end lost 3 bases, the J end lost 7 bases, and 6 bases lay between the germline ends. Germline CDR1 reads LNHDA; CDR2 reads SQIVND (reference sequence). The DNA for the CDR3 is TGTGCCAGTAGTATGGGTGTTGAAAAACTGTTTTTT. This sequence encodes CASSMGVEKLFF.